Listed here are 27 T cell receptor beta chains from one sample, sequenced in a study of vaccination effects on CD4 cells after COVID-19. No antigen has been identified for these receptors. The table came from immunoSEQ multiplex PCR; TCRdb's copy has only in-frame clones and leaves some out. The table records around 25,000 clones, 55% to 75% of them present only once. Expansion of antigen-specific CD4+ T cells with viral peptide pools was carried out by the ViraFEST assay before sequencing. Isolation of CD4+ T cells took place after 10 days of culture. Neither prior SARS-CoV-2 infection nor positive nucleocapsid antibodies were present in the vaccine recipients. This specimen consisted of CD4+ T cells from PBMCs cultured with SARS-CoV-2 spike peptides, obtained before COVID-19 vaccination. The receptors here all came from a human donor who received a COVID-19 vaccine.

The V gene is TRBV5-1, the J gene TRBJ2-1, with D possibly matching TRBD2 (5 bases). The ends were cut back, 4 bases at V and 7 bases at J, with 18 bases in the middle. The CDR3 consists of 15 residues. Germline CDR1 reads SGHRS; CDR2 reads YFSETQ. The DNA of the CDR3 is TGCGCCAGCAGCCCAACTCAAGCGGTGGTGAATGAGCAGTTCTTC. Protein: CASSPTQAVVNEQFF. The full variable domain, rest sourced from reference TRBV5-1 and TRBJ2-1, is KAGVTQTPRYLIKTRGQQVTLSCSPISGHRSVSWYQQTPGQGLQFLFEYFSETQRNKGNFPGRFSGRQFSNSRSEMNVSTLELGDSALYLCASSPTQAVVNEQFFGPGTRLTVL.

The chain combines TRBV7-9 with TRBJ2-2; D is ambiguous. V was cut by 8 bases and J by 5 bases, with 9 bases left in between. The CDR3 loop spans 12 amino acids. Germline V gene data show CDR1 as SEHNR and CDR2 as FQNEAQ (reference sequence). The CDR3 region has the DNA TGTGCCAGCCCGAGATGGACCGGGGAGCTGTTTTTT. Protein sequence: CASPRWTGELFF.

DNA of the CDR3: TGTGCCAGCAGTCAACCCTCCTGGGGGGCGAGCTCCTACGAGCAGTACTTC. Amino acid sequence: CASSQPSWGASSYEQYF. The chain couples TRBV6-2 or TRBV6-3 to TRBJ2-7; either TRBD1 or TRBD2 may fit D (6 bases each). The CDR3 contains 17 residues. The V gene lost 5 bases and the J gene lost 0 bases, with 20 bases spanning the gap. CDR1 and CDR2 from the germline V gene are MNHEY and SVGEGT.

The rearrangement uses TRBV27 and TRBJ1-4; tentatively, D is TRBD1 (5 bases). CDR3 size: 14 residues. V dropped 4 bases and J dropped 6 bases, with 12 bases sitting between them. CDR1 and CDR2 (germline): MNHEY, SMNVEV (reference sequence). The CDR3 here is CASSSGGADEKLFF. Written as DNA, the CDR3 is TGTGCCAGCAGTTCAGGAGGGGCGGATGAAAAACTGTTTTTT.

This chain connects TRBV3-1 (or the pseudogene TRBV3-2) to TRBJ2-1, with 8 bases aligning to TRBD2. The trim removed 1 base at V and 16 bases at J, leaving 6 bases unmatched. The CDR3 extends over 12 amino acids. Per germline, CDR1 LGHDT and CDR2 YNNKEL (reference sequence). CDR3 in amino acids: CASSQAGTRHFF. The CDR3 nucleotides are TGTGCCAGCAGCCAAGCCGGGACTAGGCATTTCTTC.

The chain employs TRBV18 and TRBJ1-2, with a possible D match to TRBD1 (5 bases). Germline CDR1 is KGHSH and CDR2 is LQKENI. There are 13 residues in the CDR3. The germline V and J ends were trimmed by 5 bases and 7 bases, with 14 bases remaining between them. This chain's CDR3 is CASSTDGAGGYTF. The DNA for the CDR3 is TGTGCCAGCTCAACGGACGGGGCCGGTGGCTACACCTTC.

The V gene is TRBV18, the J gene TRBJ1-1; D perhaps matches TRBD1 (5 bases). The CDR3 is 16 amino acids. Germline-derived CDR1 and CDR2 are KGHSH and LQKENI. The V end was cut by 0 bases, the J end by 4 bases, with 15 bases between. CDR3 protein: CASSPPNQGWGTEAFF. The CDR3 region has the DNA TGTGCCAGCTCACCACCCAACCAGGGATGGGGCACTGAAGCTTTCTTT.

CDR3 in DNA: TGTGCCAGCAGTGACACACGGACAGGGCAAGGTAGAAACACCATATATTTT. Amino acids: CASSDTRTGQGRNTIYF. The V call is TRBV25-1, the J call TRBJ1-3; 8 positions match TRBD1. CDR1 is MGHDK, CDR2 SYGVNS, per germline. V was clipped by 3 bases and J by 5 bases; unmatched bases: 12. CDR3 length: 17 residues.

The J gene is TRBJ1-5, the V gene TRBV4-1, with D possibly being TRBD1 (5 bases). This CDR3 is 17 amino acids long. Deletions cut 3 bases from V and 5 bases from J, with 20 bases between. From germline, CDR1 is MGHRA and CDR2 YSYEKL. CDR3 in DNA: TGCGCCAGCAGCCAGGCCCCGACAGCACCGAAAGATCAGCCCCAGCATTTT. Translated: CASSQAPTAPKDQPQHF.

The CDR3 coding sequence is TGTGCCAGCACCCGTCGGGGGGGAGGGAATTCACCCCTCCACTTT. Translation: CASTRRGGGNSPLHF. This chain uses TRBV6-5 with TRBJ1-6, with D possibly matching TRBD1 (5 bases). The CDR3 has 15 amino acids. The germline V gene has CDR1 MNHEY and CDR2 SVGAGI. V lost 7 bases and J 7 bases, leaving 17 bases between the germline ends.

The chain couples TRBV6-1 to TRBJ2-3; 12 bases agree with TRBD2. From germline, CDR1 is MNHNS and CDR2 SASEGT. V trimming: 2 bases; J trimming: 3 bases; junction bases outside the gene matches: 9. CDR3 length: 18 amino acids. Written as DNA, the CDR3 is TGTGCCAGCAGTGAATCCCTAGCGGGGGGGCCCTGGACAGATACGCAGTATTTT. Amino acids: CASSESLAGGPWTDTQYF.

The rearrangement joins TRBV3-1 (or the pseudogene TRBV3-2) to TRBJ2-2, with 10 bases fitting TRBD1. The CDR3 runs to 16 residues. Germline V gives CDR1 LGHDT, CDR2 YNNKEL (reference sequence). V shed 2 bases, J shed 5 bases, and the junction held 5 bases outside the gene matches. The CDR3: CASSQPGQGRTGELFF. In nucleotides, the CDR3 is TGTGCCAGCAGCCAACCGGGACAGGGGAGGACCGGGGAGCTGTTTTTT.

The chain uses TRBV4-1 and TRBJ1-5; maybe TRBD1 (5 bases). Germline CDR1 MGHRA, CDR2 YSYEKL. The CDR3 extends over 15 amino acids. Trimming shortened V by 1 base and J by 4 bases, and 11 bases separated the two germline ends. CDR3 sequence reads: CASSQGGRVNQPQHF. The CDR3 nucleotides read TGCGCCAGCAGCCAAGGGGGCAGGGTGAATCAGCCCCAGCATTTT.

J is TRBJ1-1 and V is TRBV18; D is uncertain. Trimming took off 2 bases at V and 3 bases at J, with 4 bases between the two ends. Germline V CDR1 and CDR2: KGHSH, LQKENI. This CDR3 comprises 12 residues. The CDR3 sequence: CASSPRDTEAFF. Written as DNA, the CDR3 is TGTGCCAGCTCACCAAGAGACACTGAAGCTTTCTTT.

This chain links TRBV4-1 with TRBJ2-7; D unresolved. The germline V and J ends were trimmed by 6 bases and 2 bases, with 14 bases remaining between them. The germline gives CDR1 MGHRA, CDR2 YSYEKL. The CDR3 is 14 residues long. Here the CDR3 reads CASRSRSKTYEQYF. The DNA for the CDR3 is TGCGCCAGCAGGTCCCGGTCTAAGACCTACGAGCAGTACTTC.

The chain links TRBV15 to TRBJ2-4; 12 positions agree with TRBD2. Germline V gene sequence: CDR1 LNHNV, CDR2 YYDKDF (reference sequence). The trim removed 0 bases at V and 1 base at J, leaving 7 bases unmatched. The CDR3 is 19 amino acids. The CDR3 is CATSRDSTSGRIAKNIQYF. As DNA, the CDR3 is TGTGCCACCAGCAGAGATAGTACTAGCGGGAGGATCGCCAAAAACATTCAGTACTTC.

This chain joins TRBV25-1 and TRBJ2-3, with TRBD1 matching over 7 bases. In germline, CDR1 is MGHDK, CDR2 SYGVNS. V was clipped by 4 bases and J by 4 bases; unmatched bases: 11. The CDR3 contains 16 residues. CDR3 sequence: CASSGTTGEWADTQYF. The CDR3 DNA reads TGTGCCAGCAGTGGCACAACAGGGGAGTGGGCAGATACGCAGTATTTT.

This clone has just a few counts. V and J are TRBV7-9 and TRBJ2-3; TRBD1 is a possible D gene (6 bases). The CDR3 is 15 amino acids. Trimming shortened V by 4 bases and J by 1 base, and 12 bases separated the two germline ends. CDR1 is SEHNR, CDR2 FQNEAQ, per germline (reference sequence). CDR3 region: CASSWTAIRTDTQYF. CDR3 sequence (DNA): TGTGCCAGCAGCTGGACAGCTATCCGCACAGATACGCAGTATTTT.

A single count supports this clone. The chain couples TRBV28 to TRBJ2-7; D is possibly TRBD1 (6 bases). The CDR3 length is 16 residues. Trimming removed 4 bases at V and 4 bases at J, with 20 bases between. Per germline, CDR1 MDHEN and CDR2 SYDVKM. Written as DNA, the CDR3 is TGTGCCAGCAGTTCCGGGACACATCTTACAGATTACGAGCAGTACTTC. Translated, it gives CASSSGTHLTDYEQYF.

The chain uses TRBV11-3 and TRBJ2-2, with 10 bases aligning to TRBD1. The CDR3 extends over 15 amino acids. The J segment lost 3 bases and the V segment lost 8 bases, leaving 6 bases of the junction unmatched. CDR1 and CDR2 from the germline V gene are SGHNT and YENEEA. Written as DNA, the CDR3 is TGTGCCAGCTCCCCCGGGACAGGGGACACCGGGGAGCTGTTTTTT. Translation: CASSPGTGDTGELFF.

This chain connects TRBV25-1 to TRBJ2-5, with 7 bases aligning to TRBD1. CDR3 length equals 13 residues. Looked up from germline, CDR1 is MGHDK and CDR2 is SYGVNS. Losses at the gene ends were 8 bases for V and 10 bases for J; bases not matched to a gene: 13. CDR3: CASSDRASSGQYF. As DNA, the CDR3 is TGTGCCAGCTCTGACAGGGCGTCAAGTGGCCAGTACTTC.

The chain links TRBV5-1 to TRBJ1-1; D gene uncertain. The CDR3 spans 14 residues. V was shortened by 2 bases and J by 1 base, with 9 bases between the two germline ends. Germline-derived CDR1 and CDR2 are SGHRS and YFSETQ. CDR3 in amino acids: CASSFTLGNTEAFF. CDR3 DNA sequence: TGCGCCAGCAGCTTTACCCTGGGGAACACTGAAGCTTTCTTT.

The chain is built from TRBV27 and TRBJ1-1, with TRBD1 as a possible D gene (5 bases). This CDR3 is 14 amino acids long. V was pared by 4 bases and J by 4 bases, with 13 bases between. The germline V gene has CDR1 MNHEY and CDR2 SMNVEV (reference sequence). CDR3 loop: CASSWDLLGTEAFF. The CDR3, as DNA: TGTGCCAGCAGTTGGGACCTCTTAGGCACTGAAGCTTTCTTT.

The chain carries TRBV6-5 and TRBJ2-7; the D gene could be TRBD1 or TRBD2 (7 bases each). Trimming took 5 bases from V and 7 from J, leaving 15 bases between them. CDR3 length equals 13 residues. Germline assignment: CDR1 MNHEY and CDR2 SVGAGI. This CDR3 reads CASSLPQGGEQYF. The CDR3 region has the DNA TGTGCCAGCAGTCTTCCCCAGGGGGGGGAGCAGTACTTC.

This clone was observed a few times. The gene calls are TRBV20-1 and TRBJ1-1; TRBD1 aligns across 8 bases. CDR3 length: 11 amino acids. The trim removed 3 bases at V and 10 bases at J, leaving 4 bases unmatched. Germline-derived CDR1 and CDR2 are DFQATT and SNEGSKA (reference sequence). The CDR3 region has the DNA TGCAGTGCTAGCCCTACAGGGGGAGCTTTCTTT. It specifies CSASPTGGAFF.

The chain is built from TRBV14 and TRBJ2-3, with D perhaps TRBD2 (6 bases). V was cut by 4 bases and J by 6 bases, with 14 bases left in between. From germline, CDR1 is SGHDN and CDR2 FVKESK. CDR3 length: 14 amino acids. CDR3 sequence: CASSPGRSSDTQYF. The DNA for the CDR3 is TGTGCCAGCAGCCCGGGGAGGTCGTCCGATACGCAGTATTTT.

Only a few counts were recorded for this clone. This chain links TRBV7-2 with TRBJ1-1, with a tentative D call TRBD1 (5 bases). Trimming removed 0 bases from V and 1 base from J, with 9 bases in between. CDR1 and CDR2 from the germline V gene are SGHTA and FQGNSA. The CDR3 consists of 15 residues. CDR3 sequence (DNA): TGTGCCAGCAGCTTAGCTCGGACAACGAACACTGAAGCTTTCTTT. It translates to CASSLARTTNTEAFF.